Listed here is a single T cell receptor (beta chain). Profiled with immunoSEQ multiplex PCR; TCRdb holds only in-frame clones, not every one. The table shows tens of thousands of clones, with around 77% occurring only once. This entry is derived from a study of blood T cell repertoires in COVID-19. The sample was peripheral blood. The sequence came from a man between 65 and 85 years old with COVID-19, enrolled during active disease.

CDR3 DNA sequence: TGTGCCATCACCGGGGGTGTTGGAGCTAACTATGGCTACACCTTC. Protein: CAITGGVGANYGYTF. The chain joins TRBV10-3 to TRBJ1-2; possibly TRBD1 for D (5 bases). Germline assignment: CDR1 ENHRY and CDR2 SYGVKD. The CDR3 covers 15 residues. The V end lost 7 bases, the J end lost 0 bases, and 15 bases lay between the germline ends.